Detailed here is one T cell receptor beta chain. The source of the sample is a study of T cell responses to AZD1222 COVID-19 vaccine. Assay: immunoSEQ multiplex PCR; the TCRdb copy retains only in-frame clones and omits some. The sample includes around 100,000 clones, roughly 90% seen only once; the top ten take approximately 17%. This clonotype was obtained from an adult in good health. Sequences were derived from peripheral blood, sampled on day 0 of AZD1222 vaccination.

Here the CDR3 reads CASRPGQHPYEQYF. The CDR3 DNA reads as TGTGCCAGCAGACCGGGACAGCATCCCTACGAGCAGTACTTC. V gene TRBV6-5 combines with J gene TRBJ2-7; TRBD1 agrees at 7 bases. V was pared by 6 bases and J by 2 bases, with 7 bases of the junction left unmatched. Germline V gene lookup returns CDR1 MNHEY and CDR2 SVGAGI. The length of the CDR3 is 14 residues.